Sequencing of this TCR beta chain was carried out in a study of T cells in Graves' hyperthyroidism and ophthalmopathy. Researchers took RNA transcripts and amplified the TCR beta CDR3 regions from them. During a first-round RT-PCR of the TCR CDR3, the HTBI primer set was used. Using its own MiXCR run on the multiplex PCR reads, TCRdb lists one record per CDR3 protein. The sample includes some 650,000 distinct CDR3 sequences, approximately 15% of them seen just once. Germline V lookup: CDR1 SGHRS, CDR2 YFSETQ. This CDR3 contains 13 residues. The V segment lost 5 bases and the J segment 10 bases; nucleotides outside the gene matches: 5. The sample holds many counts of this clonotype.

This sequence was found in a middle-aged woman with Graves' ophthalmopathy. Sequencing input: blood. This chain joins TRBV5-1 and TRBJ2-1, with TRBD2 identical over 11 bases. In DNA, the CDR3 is TGCGCCAGCAGATCCCTAGCGGGGGGAGAGCAGTTCTTC. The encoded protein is CASRSLAGGEQFF.